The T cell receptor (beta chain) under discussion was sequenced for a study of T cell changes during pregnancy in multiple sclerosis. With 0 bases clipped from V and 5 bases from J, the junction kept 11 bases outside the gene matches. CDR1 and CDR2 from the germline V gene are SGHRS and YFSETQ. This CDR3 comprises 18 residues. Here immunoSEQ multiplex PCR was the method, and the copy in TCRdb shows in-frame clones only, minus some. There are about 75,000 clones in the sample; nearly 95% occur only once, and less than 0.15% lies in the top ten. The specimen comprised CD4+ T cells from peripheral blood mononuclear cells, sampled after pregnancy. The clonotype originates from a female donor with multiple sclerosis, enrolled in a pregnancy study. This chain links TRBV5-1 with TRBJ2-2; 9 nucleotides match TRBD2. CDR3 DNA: TGCGCCAGCAGCTTGGCAGCTAGCGGGAATAGGAGGACCGGGGAGCTGTTTTTT. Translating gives CASSLAASGNRRTGELFF.